The present T cell receptor beta chain was sequenced within a study of beta chain features in type 1 diabetes (dated by TCRdb to the late 2010s). About the full investigation: Patients and healthy donors did not differ in mean age, gender distribution, total cell number or subset yield. The study compared TCRB repertoires of sorted circulating CD4+ T cell subsets between recently diagnosed type 1 diabetes patients and matched healthy donors. Regulatory and stem cell-like memory subsets were obtained from only 8 patients and roughly 8 healthy donors, while naive and central memory subsets were obtained from all 28 donors. A total of over 90,000,000 sorted cells were examined across all samples, and a strong correlation was observed between cell number per subset and RNA yield.

The entire isolated RNA was reverse transcribed using the High Capacity cDNA Reverse Transcription Kit, and thus expressed TCRB transcripts were sequenced. Deep immunoSEQ sequencing was applied to naive, central memory and regulatory T cell samples, giving an average of about 3.7 million total reads per sample. After sorted cells were lysed in RLT buffer, RNA was extracted with DNase-treated RNeasy Micro or Mini kits, with the choice depending on cell number. To prevent cross-contamination, each cell subset was processed individually, whereas patient and healthy donor samples were processed jointly. The immunoSEQ multiplex PCR was used to amplify TCRB sequences from cDNA, generating 87-bp fragments that spanned the CDR3 region. Amplicons were sequenced on the Illumina HiSeq platform. The original methods were these. PCR bias was corrected computationally using synthetic template baselines, and reads within Hamming distance 2 were collapsed, with unmergeable singletons discarded. Reads were aligned against IMGT so that V, D and J genes, CDR3 length and insertions or deletions at six rearrangement sites could be assigned. Within each subset, clonotype counts were normalized to sorted cell number, and only after that were true diversity and Gini coefficients computed with the tcR R package. The overlap coefficient, calculated on TCRB nucleotide sequences, was used to quantify repertoire sharing. As a proxy for the pre-selection repertoire, out-of-frame TCRB sequences from naive cells were analyzed. This is the immuneACCESS table as TCRdb keeps it, with only in-frame sequences that have V and J called. A part of the clones is gone; compared with another copy, unresolved V genes explain less than half, and the rest is unexplained. The V and J calls and clone size come from that table; D and trimming were worked out from the DNA. The sample contains under 300,000 clones, approximately 20% of them found a single time. Of the sample, around 0.028% falls within the top ten clones.

Its CDR3 holds 14 amino acids, cysteine through phenylalanine. The retained sequence is limited to the CDR3, 42 bases, with the frame set at the first base. According to the germline V gene, CDR1 reads LGHNA and CDR2 reads YNFKEQ. V and J are trimmed by 3 bases and 8 bases, and the gene matches miss 4 bases of the junction. Overall results and qualifications from the work: Sequencing cDNA rather than genomic DNA could over-represent highly expressing activated cells, although activation and CD3 levels did not differ between groups. Shorter templates might have been favored by PCR, but patient and control samples were amplified and corrected together, so both groups would have been affected equally by any skew. Only small numbers of individuals were included in the HLA sub-analyses, which left unresolved whether HLA type had any influence on TCRB rearrangement. Patients with type 1 diabetes made fewer insertions and deleted more nucleotides at VDJ recombination sites, implying thymic rearrangement abnormalities. Type 1 diabetes patients showed a moderate but significant shortening of TCRB CDR3 length in all four CD4+ subsets. Naive, central memory and regulatory TCRB repertoires appeared more similar among patients than among healthy donors.

This clone was observed a few times. It has no known antigen specificity. Base-call qualities are not available, and no considerably larger clone is one nucleotide away. A single peripheral blood draw of around 120 mL on average was collected from each donor into heparinised tubes. A BD FACSAria II was used to sort naive, central memory, regulatory and stem cell-like memory CD4+ T cells with a panel that included CD45RO, CCR7, CD25, CD127, CD95 and CD27. Every sorted population had a purity above 95%. PBMCs were separated immediately by Lymphoprep density gradient centrifugation and were stained directly, without being cultured. So that batch effects would be minimized, each experiment stained and sorted samples in pairs, pairing one healthy donor with one patient.

The sequenced sample was naive CD4+ T cells from blood. The cell subset or site label corresponds to: true naive CD4+ T cells. The TCR was taken from a woman in her thirties or forties with type 1 diabetes. The sequence is built from TRBV4-2 and TRBJ1-4, and 9 junctional nucleotides match TRBD1. The CDR3: CASSQRQGDEKLFF. In nucleotide form, the sequence is TGTGCCAGCAGCCAGAGACAGGGGGACGAAAAACTGTTTTTT.